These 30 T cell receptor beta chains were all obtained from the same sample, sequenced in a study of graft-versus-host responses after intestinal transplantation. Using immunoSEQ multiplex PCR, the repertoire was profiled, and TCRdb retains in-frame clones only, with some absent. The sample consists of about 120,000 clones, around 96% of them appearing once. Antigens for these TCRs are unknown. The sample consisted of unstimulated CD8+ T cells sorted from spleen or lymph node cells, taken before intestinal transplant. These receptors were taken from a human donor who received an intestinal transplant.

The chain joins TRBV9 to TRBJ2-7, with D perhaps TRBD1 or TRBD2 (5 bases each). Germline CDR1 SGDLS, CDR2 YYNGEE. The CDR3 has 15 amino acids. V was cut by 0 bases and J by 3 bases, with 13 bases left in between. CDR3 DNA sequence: TGTGCCAGCAGCGTAGCTACGGGGCCGGGCTACGAGCAGTACTTC. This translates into CASSVATGPGYEQYF.

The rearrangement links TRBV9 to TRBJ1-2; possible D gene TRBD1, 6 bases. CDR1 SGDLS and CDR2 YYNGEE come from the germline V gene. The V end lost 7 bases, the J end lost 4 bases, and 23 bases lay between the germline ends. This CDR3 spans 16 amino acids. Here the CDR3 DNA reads TGTGCCAGCGGTCTTAGTCAGGGGCCGTCGGGCTATGGCTACACCTTC. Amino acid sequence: CASGLSQGPSGYGYTF.

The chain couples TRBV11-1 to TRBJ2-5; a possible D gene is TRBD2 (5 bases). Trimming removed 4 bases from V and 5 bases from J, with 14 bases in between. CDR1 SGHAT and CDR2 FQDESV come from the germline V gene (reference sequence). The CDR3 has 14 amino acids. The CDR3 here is CASSSQRGSETQYF. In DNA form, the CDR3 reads TGTGCCAGCAGCTCGCAACGGGGAAGCGAGACCCAGTACTTC.

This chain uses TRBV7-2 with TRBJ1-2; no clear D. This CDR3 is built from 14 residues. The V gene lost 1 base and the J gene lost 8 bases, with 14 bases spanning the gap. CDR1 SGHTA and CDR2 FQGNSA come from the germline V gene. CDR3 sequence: CASSLDDTGIGYTF. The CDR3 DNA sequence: TGTGCCAGCAGCTTAGATGATACGGGGATAGGCTACACCTTC.

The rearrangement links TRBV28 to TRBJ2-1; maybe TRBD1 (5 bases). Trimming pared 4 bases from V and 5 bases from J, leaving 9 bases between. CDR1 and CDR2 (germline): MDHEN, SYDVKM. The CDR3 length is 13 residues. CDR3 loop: CASSWTKNNEQFF. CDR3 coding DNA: TGTGCCAGCAGTTGGACAAAAAACAATGAGCAGTTCTTC.

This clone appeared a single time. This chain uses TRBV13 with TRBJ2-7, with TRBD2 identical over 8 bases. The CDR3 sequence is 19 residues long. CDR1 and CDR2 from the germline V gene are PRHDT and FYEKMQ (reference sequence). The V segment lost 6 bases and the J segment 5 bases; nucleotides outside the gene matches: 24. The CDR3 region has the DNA TGTGCCAGCAGTTCGGACAGACAGCGGGAGTGGTCCCCCGATCACGAGCAGTACTTC. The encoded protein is CASSSDRQREWSPDHEQYF.

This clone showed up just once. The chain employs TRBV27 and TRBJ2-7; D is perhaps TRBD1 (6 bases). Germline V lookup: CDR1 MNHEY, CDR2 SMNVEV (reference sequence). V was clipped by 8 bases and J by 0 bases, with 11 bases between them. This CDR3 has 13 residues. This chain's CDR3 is CASWMDSSYEQYF. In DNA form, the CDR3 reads TGTGCCAGCTGGATGGACAGCTCCTACGAGCAGTACTTC.

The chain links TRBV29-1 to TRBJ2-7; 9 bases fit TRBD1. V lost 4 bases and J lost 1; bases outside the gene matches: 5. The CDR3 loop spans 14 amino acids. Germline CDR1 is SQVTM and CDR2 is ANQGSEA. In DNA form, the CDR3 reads TGCAGCGTTGCGGGACAGGGTATTTCCTACGAGCAGTACTTC. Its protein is CSVAGQGISYEQYF.

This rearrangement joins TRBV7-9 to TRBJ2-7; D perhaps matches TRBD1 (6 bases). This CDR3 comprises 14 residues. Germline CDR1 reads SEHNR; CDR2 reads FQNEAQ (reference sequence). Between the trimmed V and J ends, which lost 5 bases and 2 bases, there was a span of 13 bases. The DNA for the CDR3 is TGTGCCAGCAGCGAAGACAGGCGGCCCTACGAGCAGTACTTC. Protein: CASSEDRRPYEQYF.

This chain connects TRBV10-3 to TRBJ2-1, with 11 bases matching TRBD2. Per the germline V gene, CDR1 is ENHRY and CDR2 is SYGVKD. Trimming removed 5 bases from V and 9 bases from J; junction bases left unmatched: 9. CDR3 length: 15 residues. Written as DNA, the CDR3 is TGTGCCATCAGTTCCACTAGCGGGAGTATAGGTGAGCAGTTCTTC. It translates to CAISSTSGSIGEQFF.

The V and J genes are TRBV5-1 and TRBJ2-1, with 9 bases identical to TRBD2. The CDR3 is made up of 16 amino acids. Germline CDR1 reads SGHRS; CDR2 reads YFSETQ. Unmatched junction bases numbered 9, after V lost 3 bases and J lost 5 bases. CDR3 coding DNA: TGCGCCAGCAGCTCCCAAGCTAGCGGGATCGACAATGAGCAGTTCTTC. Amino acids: CASSSQASGIDNEQFF.

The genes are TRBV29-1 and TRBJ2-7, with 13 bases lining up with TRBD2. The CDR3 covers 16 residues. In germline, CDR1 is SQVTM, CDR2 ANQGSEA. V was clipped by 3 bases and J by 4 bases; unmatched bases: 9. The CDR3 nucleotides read TGCAGCGTTGACACGACTAGCGGGAGGTCTATTTACGAGCAGTACTTC. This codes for CSVDTTSGRSIYEQYF.

The CDR3 DNA reads TGTGCCAGCAGTCTGGGGGGTGCAGGTTACAATGAGCAGTTCTTC. Residues: CASSLGGAGYNEQFF. This sequence joins TRBV27 and TRBJ2-1; D perhaps matches TRBD2 (6 bases). CDR1 MNHEY and CDR2 SMNVEV come from the germline V gene (reference sequence). The V gene lost 5 bases and the J gene lost 4 bases, with 15 bases spanning the gap. The CDR3 consists of 15 residues.

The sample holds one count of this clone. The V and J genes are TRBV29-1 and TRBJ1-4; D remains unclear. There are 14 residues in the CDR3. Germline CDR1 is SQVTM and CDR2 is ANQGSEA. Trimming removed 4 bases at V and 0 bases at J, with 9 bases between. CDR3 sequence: CSVGGTATNEKLFF. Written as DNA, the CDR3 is TGCAGCGTTGGGGGAACTGCAACTAATGAAAAACTGTTTTTT.

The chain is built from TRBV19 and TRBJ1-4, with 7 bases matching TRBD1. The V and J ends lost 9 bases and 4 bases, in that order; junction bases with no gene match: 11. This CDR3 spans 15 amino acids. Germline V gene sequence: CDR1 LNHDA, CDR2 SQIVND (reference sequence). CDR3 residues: CASSERDRDNEKLFF. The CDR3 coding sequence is TGTGCCAGCTCAGAACGGGACAGAGATAATGAAAAACTGTTTTTT.

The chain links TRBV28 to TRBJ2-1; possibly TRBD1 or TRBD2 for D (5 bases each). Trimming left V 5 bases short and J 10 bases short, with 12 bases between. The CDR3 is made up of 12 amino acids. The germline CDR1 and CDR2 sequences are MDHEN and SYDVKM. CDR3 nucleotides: TGTGCCAGCAGTCCAATTGGGACCGAGCAGTTCTTC. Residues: CASSPIGTEQFF.

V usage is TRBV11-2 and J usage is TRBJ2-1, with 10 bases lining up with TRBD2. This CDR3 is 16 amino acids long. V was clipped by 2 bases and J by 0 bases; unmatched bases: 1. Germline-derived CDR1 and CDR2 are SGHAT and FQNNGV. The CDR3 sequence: CASSLSGRVSYNEQFF. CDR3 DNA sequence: TGTGCCAGCAGCTTAAGCGGGAGGGTCTCCTACAATGAGCAGTTCTTC.

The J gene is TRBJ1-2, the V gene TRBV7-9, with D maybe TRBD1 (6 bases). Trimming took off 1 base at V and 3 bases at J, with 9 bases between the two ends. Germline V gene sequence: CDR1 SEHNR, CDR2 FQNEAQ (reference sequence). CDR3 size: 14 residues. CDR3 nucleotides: TGTGCCAGCAGCTTAGGGGGGCTCGACTATGGCTACACCTTC. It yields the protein CASSLGGLDYGYTF.

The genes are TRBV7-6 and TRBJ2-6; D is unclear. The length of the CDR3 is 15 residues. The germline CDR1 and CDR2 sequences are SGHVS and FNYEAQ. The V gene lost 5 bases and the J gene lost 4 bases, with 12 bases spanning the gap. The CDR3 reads CASSLVEAGANVLTF. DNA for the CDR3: TGTGCCAGCAGCCTGGTTGAGGCAGGGGCCAACGTCCTGACTTTC.

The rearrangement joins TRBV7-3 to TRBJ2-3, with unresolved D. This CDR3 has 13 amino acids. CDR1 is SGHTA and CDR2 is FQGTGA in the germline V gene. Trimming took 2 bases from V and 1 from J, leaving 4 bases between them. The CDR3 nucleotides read TGTGCCAGCAGCTTATACCGCACAGATACGCAGTATTTT. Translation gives CASSLYRTDTQYF.

CDR3 loop: CASSYGQGKRHEQFF. CDR3 sequence (DNA): TGTGCCAGCAGCTACGGACAGGGGAAGCGACATGAGCAGTTCTTC. The chain links TRBV28 to TRBJ2-1, with 9 bases that match TRBD1. Germline CDR1 reads MDHEN; CDR2 reads SYDVKM. V gave up 6 bases and J gave up 8 bases; unmatched junction bases: 11. CDR3 length: 15 residues.

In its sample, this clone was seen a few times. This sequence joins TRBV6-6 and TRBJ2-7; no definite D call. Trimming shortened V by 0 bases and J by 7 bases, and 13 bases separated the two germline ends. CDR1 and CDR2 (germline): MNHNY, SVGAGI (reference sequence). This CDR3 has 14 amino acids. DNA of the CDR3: TGTGCCAGCAGTTACTCTGCAGGCCAGGAAGAGCAGTACTTC. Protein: CASSYSAGQEEQYF.

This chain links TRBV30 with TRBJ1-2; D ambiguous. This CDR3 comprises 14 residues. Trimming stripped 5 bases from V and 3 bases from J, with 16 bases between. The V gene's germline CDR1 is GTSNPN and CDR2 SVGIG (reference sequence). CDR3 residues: CAWDAGRVDYGYTF. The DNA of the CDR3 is TGTGCCTGGGATGCGGGGAGGGTGGACTATGGCTACACCTTC.

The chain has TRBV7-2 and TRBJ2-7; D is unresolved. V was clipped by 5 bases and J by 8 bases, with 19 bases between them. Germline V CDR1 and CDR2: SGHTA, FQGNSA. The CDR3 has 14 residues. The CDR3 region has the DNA TGTGCCAGCAGCGATAGGTCCACCCCGTCTAAGCAGTACTTC. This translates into CASSDRSTPSKQYF.

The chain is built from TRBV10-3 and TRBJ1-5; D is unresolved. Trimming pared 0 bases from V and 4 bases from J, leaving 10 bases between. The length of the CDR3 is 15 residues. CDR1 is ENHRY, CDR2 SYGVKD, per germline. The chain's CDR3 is CAISESSWENQPQHF. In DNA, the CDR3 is TGTGCCATCAGTGAGTCCTCTTGGGAAAATCAGCCCCAGCATTTT.

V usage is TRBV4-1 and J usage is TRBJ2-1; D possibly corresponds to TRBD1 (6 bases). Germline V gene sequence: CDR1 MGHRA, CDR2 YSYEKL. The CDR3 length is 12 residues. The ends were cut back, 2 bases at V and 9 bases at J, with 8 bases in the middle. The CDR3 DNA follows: TGCGCCAGCAGCCAATGGGACATTGAGCAGTTCTTC. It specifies CASSQWDIEQFF.

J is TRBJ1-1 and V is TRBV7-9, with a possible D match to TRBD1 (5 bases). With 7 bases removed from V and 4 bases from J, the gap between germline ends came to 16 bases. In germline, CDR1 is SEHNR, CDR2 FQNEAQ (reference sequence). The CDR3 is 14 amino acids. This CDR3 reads CASTKGDRSTEAFF. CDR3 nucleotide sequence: TGTGCCAGCACGAAAGGGGATAGGAGCACTGAAGCTTTCTTT.

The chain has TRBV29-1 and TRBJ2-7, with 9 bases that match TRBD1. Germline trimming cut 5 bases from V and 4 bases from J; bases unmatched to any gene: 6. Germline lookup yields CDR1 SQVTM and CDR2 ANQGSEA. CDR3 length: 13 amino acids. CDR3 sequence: CSVSQGAAYEQYF. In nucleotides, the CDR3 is TGCAGCGTTTCACAGGGGGCGGCTTACGAGCAGTACTTC.

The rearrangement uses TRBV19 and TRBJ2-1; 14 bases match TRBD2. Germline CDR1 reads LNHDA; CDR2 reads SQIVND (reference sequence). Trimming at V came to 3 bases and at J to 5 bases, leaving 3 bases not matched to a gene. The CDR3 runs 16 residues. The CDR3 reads CASSIEGLAGDNEQFF. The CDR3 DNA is TGTGCCAGTAGTATTGAGGGACTAGCGGGGGACAATGAGCAGTTCTTC.

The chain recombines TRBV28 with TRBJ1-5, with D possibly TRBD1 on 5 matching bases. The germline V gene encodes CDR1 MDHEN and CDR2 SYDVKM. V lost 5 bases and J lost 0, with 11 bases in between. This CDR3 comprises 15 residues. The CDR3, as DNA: TGTGCCAGCAGTCAGGACAAGTTTAGCAATCAGCCCCAGCATTTT. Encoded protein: CASSQDKFSNQPQHF. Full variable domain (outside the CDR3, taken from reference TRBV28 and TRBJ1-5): DVKVTQSSRYLVKRTGEKVFLECVQDMDHENMFWYRQDPGLGLRLIYFSYDVKMKEKGDIPEGYSVSREKKERFSLILESASTNQTSMYLCASSQDKFSNQPQHFGDGTRLSIL.